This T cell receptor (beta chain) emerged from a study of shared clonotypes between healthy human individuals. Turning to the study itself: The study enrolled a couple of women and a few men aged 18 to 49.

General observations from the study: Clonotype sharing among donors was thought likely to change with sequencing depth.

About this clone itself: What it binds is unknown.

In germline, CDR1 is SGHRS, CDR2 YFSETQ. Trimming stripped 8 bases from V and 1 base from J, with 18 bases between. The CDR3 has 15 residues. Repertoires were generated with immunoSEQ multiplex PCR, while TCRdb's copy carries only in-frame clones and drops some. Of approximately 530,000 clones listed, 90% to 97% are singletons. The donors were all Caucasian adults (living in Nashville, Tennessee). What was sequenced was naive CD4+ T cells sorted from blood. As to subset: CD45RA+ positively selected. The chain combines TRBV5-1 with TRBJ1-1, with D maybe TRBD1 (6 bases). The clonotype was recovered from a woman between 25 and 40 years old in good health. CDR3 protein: CASKVGGAGNTEAFF. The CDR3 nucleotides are TGCGCCAGTAAGGTTGGGGGCGCGGGGAACACTGAAGCTTTCTTT.